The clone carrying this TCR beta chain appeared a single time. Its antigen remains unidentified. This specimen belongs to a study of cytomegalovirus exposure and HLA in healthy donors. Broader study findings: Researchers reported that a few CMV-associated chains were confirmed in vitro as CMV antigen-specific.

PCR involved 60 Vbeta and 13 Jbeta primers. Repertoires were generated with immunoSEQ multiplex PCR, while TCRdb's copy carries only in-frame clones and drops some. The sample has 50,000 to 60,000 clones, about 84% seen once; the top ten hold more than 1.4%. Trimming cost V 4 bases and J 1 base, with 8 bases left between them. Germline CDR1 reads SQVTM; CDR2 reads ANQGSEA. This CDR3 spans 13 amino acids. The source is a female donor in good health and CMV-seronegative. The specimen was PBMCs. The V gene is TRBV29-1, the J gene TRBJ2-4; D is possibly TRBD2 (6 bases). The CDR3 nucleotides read TGCAGCGTTGCCACTAGCGCCAAAAACATTCAGTACTTC. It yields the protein CSVATSAKNIQYF.